A selection of T cell receptor beta chains follows, all from one sample in a study of shared clonotypes between healthy human individuals. TCRdb keeps only in-frame clones here, not all; method: immunoSEQ multiplex PCR. Of about 1,900,000 clones listed, about 95% are singletons. The sequenced sample consisted of naive CD8+ T cells sorted from blood. The receptors shown here come from a man between 18 and 29 years old in good health. The CDR3 runs from the conserved cysteine through the conserved F or W. D genes are given only for firm matches. Clone sizes are given selectively: once, few, many, or a class where the clone is expanded.

TGTGCCAGTAGTTACTGGGGCGAAGGCACTGAAGCTTTCTTT | CASSYWGEGTEAFF | NA | TRBJ1-1 | NA | TRBV19
TGCGCCACCAGACTACAGGGGCCGAACACCGGGGAGCTGTTTTTT | CATRLQGPNTGELFF | NA | TRBJ2-2 | TRBD1 | TRBV10-2
TGTGCCAGCAGCTCCGGGACCCAGGGCAAATACGAGCAGTACTTC | CASSSGTQGKYEQYF | NA | TRBJ2-7 | NA | TRBV7-9
TGTGCCAGCATGGGGGACCCCGGGACAAGTAGGAGCGAGCAGTACTTC | CASMGDPGTSRSEQYF | NA | TRBJ2-7 | NA | TRBV2
TGCGCCAGCAGCTCCCGGGACCCTTTACCCTGGGAGCTGTTTTTT | CASSSRDPLPWELFF | once | TRBJ2-2 | NA | TRBV5-1
TGTGCCAGCAGCTTAGCGGGGAACCCCGGGGAGCTGTTTTTT | CASSLAGNPGELFF | NA | TRBJ2-2 | NA | TRBV13
TGTGCCAGCTCCGGGGTGTCCTACGAGCAGTACTTC | CASSGVSYEQYF | NA | TRBJ2-7 | NA | TRBV5-6
TGTGCCAGCAGTGAAGGGGGGTTTCTGAACACTGAAGCTTTCTTT | CASSEGGFLNTEAFF | NA | TRBJ1-1 | NA | TRBV25-1
TGTGCCAGCAGCCGTTGGTGGGAGAGCTACAATGAGCAGTTCTTC | CASSRWWESYNEQFF | NA | TRBJ2-1 | NA | TRBV9
TGTGCCAGCAGCGTATGGAGTAGCGGGGCCACAGATACGCAGTATTTT | CASSVWSSGATDTQYF | NA | TRBJ2-3 | TRBD2 | TRBV9
TGTGCCAGCAGCTTACGCCAGGACACAGATACGCAGTATTTT | CASSLRQDTDTQYF | NA | TRBJ2-3 | NA | TRBV13
TGCGCCAGCAGCCAAGTGGAGGGGGTGAGTGAAGCTTTCTTT | CASSQVEGVSEAFF | NA | TRBJ1-1 | NA | TRBV4-1
TGTGCCAGCAATTCCGGGGGGCGAGAGACCCAGTACTTC | CASNSGGRETQYF | NA | TRBJ2-5 | NA | TRBV5-4
TGTGCCACCAGCCCTACCGGCAGGACAGCGAACACCGGGGAGCTGTTTTTT | CATSPTGRTANTGELFF | NA | TRBJ2-2 | NA | TRBV15
TGTGCCAGCAGCGTAGGGACGGGGGCTACAAACATTCAGTACTTC | CASSVGTGATNIQYF | NA | TRBJ2-4 | NA | TRBV9
TGTGCCAGCAGCCTCCTGATCGGGGGCCCCTACAATGAGCAGTTCTTC | CASSLLIGGPYNEQFF | NA | TRBJ2-1 | NA | TRBV7-9
TGTGCCAGCAGCTTGGAAGGAACAGGATATGACGAGCAGTACTTC | CASSLEGTGYDEQYF | NA | TRBJ2-7 | NA | TRBV5-4
TGCGCCAGCAGCGGGGAATCCTACGAGCAGTACTTC | CASSGESYEQYF | NA | TRBJ2-7 | NA | TRBV5-1
TGCGCCAGCACTTTAGATGGACAGGCCCATTCACCCCTCCACTTT | CASTLDGQAHSPLHF | NA | TRBJ1-6 | TRBD1 | TRBV5-1
TGTGCCAGCAGCGTAGGGGGTATGCAGCCCCAGCATTTT | CASSVGGMQPQHF | NA | TRBJ1-5 | NA | TRBV9
TGTGCCAGCAGAGAAGGATTCCCCGCCTACAATGAGCAGTTCTTC | CASREGFPAYNEQFF | NA | TRBJ2-1 | NA | TRBV25-1
TGCGCCAGCAGCCAAGAAAGATGGCGGGAGGGTGCCTACGAGCAGTACTTC | CASSQERWREGAYEQYF | NA | TRBJ2-7 | TRBD2 | TRBV4-3
TGTGCCAGCAGCTGGGGACAGGGGGTTGTCACCGGGGAGCTGTTTTTT | CASSWGQGVVTGELFF | NA | TRBJ2-2 | TRBD1 | TRBV5-6
TGTGCCAGCAGCGGGACAGGGATCACAGATACGCAGTATTTT | CASSGTGITDTQYF | NA | TRBJ2-3 | TRBD1 | TRBV9
TGTGCCAGCAGTTACTCGACGTATGGGGGCAGAGACACCATATATTTT | CASSYSTYGGRDTIYF | NA | TRBJ1-3 | NA | TRBV6-6
TGTGCCAGCAGCTTTAGCGGGGGGTCCTACGAGCAGTACTTC | CASSFSGGSYEQYF | NA | TRBJ2-7 | TRBD2 | TRBV7-6
TGTGCCAGCAGTTTATCCCAGGGCCTGGGCGAGCAGTACTTC | CASSLSQGLGEQYF | once | TRBJ2-7 | NA | TRBV28
TGTGCCAGCAGCTTGTCGTTAGCGGGAGGGTCAGATACGCAGTATTTT | CASSLSLAGGSDTQYF | once | TRBJ2-3 | TRBD2 | TRBV5-6
TGTGCCAGCAGTTACTCGGGATCTGCATTCAATGAGCAGTTCTTC | CASSYSGSAFNEQFF | NA | TRBJ2-1 | NA | TRBV6-5